The 2 T cell receptor beta chains reported below all come from one sample, sequenced in a study of blood T cell repertoires in COVID-19 (dated by TCRdb to 2018 to 2021). The library was obtained by the immunoSEQ multiplex PCR assay. As stored in TCRdb, this immuneACCESS dataset retains in-frame rearrangements with V and J assigned. A fraction of the clones does not appear; measured against another copy, unresolved V genes explain less than half of the discrepancy, and the remainder lacks a known reason. In this sample the table shows approximately 350,000 clones, 85% to 90% of which occur a single time. The ten largest account for 0.95% to 1.1% of the sample. The sequenced sample consisted of PBMCs or T cells enriched from blood (not recorded which). All receptors come from a young man who had recovered from COVID-19.

This clone showed up just a few times. The CDR3 DNA reads TGTGCCAGTAGTATAGGAGGGGGTGGTCAGCCCCAGCATTTT. Translated: CASSIGGGGQPQHF. The genes are TRBV19 and TRBJ1-5; a possible D gene is TRBD1 (6 bases). Germline V gene lookup returns CDR1 LNHDA and CDR2 SQIVND (reference sequence). Trimming stripped 1 base from V and 6 bases from J, with 10 bases between. The CDR3 is made up of 14 amino acids.

The J gene is TRBJ1-4, the V gene TRBV18; 7 bases map to TRBD1. The germline V gene has CDR1 KGHSH and CDR2 LQKENI. The CDR3 covers 14 residues. Losses at the gene ends were 5 bases for V and 7 bases for J; bases not matched to a gene: 7. CDR3 sequence (DNA): TGTGCCAGCTCAACCGACAGGGTGGTTGAAAAACTGTTTTTT. It specifies CASSTDRVVEKLFF.